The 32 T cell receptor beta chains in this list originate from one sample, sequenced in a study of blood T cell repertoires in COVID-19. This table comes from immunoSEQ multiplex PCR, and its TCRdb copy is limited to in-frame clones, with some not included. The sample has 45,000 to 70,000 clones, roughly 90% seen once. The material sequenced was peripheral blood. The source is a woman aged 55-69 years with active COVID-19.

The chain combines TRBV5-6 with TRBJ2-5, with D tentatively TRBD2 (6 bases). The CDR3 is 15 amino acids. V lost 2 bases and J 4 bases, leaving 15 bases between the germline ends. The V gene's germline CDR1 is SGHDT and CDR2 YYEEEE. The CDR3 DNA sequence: TGTGCCAGCAGCTTAATCATTTTGGGAGGAGAGACCCAGTACTTC. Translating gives CASSLIILGGETQYF.

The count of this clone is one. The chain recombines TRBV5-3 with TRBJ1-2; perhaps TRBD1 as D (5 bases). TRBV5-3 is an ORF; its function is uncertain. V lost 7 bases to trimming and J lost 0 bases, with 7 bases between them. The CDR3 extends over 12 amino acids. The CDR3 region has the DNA TGTGCCAGACAGGGCCCTAACTATGGCTACACCTTC. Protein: CARQGPNYGYTF.

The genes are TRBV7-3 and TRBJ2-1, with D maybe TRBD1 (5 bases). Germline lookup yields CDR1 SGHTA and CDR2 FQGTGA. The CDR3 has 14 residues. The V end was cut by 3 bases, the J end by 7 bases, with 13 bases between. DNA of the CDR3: TGTGCCAGCAGCTTGGGGCTCCATACAAATGAGCAGTTCTTC. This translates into CASSLGLHTNEQFF.

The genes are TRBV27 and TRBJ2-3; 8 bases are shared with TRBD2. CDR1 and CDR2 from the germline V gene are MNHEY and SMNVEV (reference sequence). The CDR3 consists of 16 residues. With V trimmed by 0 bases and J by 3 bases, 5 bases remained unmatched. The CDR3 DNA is TGTGCCAGCAGTTTATCGCGGGGGGCCCGTACAGATACGCAGTATTTT. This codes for CASSLSRGARTDTQYF.

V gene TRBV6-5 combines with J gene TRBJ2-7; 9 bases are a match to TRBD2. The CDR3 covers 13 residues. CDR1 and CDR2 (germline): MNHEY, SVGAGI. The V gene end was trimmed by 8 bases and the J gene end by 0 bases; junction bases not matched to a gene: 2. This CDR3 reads CASERGDSYEQYF. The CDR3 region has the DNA TGTGCCAGCGAGCGGGGGGACTCCTACGAGCAGTACTTC.

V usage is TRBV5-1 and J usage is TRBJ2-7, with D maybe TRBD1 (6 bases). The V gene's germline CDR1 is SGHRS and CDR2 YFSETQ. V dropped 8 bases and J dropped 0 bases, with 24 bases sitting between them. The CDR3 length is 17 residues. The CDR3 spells CASRKGWGPGSSYEQYF. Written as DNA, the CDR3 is TGCGCCAGTAGAAAGGGATGGGGGCCGGGAAGCTCCTACGAGCAGTACTTC.

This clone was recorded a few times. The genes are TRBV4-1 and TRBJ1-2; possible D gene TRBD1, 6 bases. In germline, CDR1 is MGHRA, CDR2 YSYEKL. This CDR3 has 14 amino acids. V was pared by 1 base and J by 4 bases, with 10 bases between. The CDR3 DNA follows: TGCGCCAGCAGCCAAGCTGGGGGCTTCTATGGCTACACCTTC. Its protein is CASSQAGGFYGYTF.

In DNA form, the CDR3 reads TGTGCCAGCAGCGTAGTGACAGATTACGAGCAGTACTTC. As protein: CASSVVTDYEQYF. The chain carries TRBV9 and TRBJ2-7; D might be TRBD1 (5 bases). The V and J ends lost 0 bases and 4 bases respectively, with 8 bases between them. CDR3 length: 13 residues. CDR1 is SGDLS and CDR2 is YYNGEE in the germline V gene. The full variable domain, in which reference TRBV9 and TRBJ2-7 provide the parts outside the CDR3, is DSGVTQTPKHLITATGQRVTLRCSPRSGDLSVYWYQQSLDQGLQFLIQYYNGEERAKGNILERFSAQQFPDLHSELNLSSLELGDSALYFCASSVVTDYEQYFGPGTRLTVT.

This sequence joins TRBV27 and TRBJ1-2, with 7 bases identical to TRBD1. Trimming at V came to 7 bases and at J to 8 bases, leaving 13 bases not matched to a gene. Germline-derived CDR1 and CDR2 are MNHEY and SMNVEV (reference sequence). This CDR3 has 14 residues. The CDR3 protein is CASTFGSGGGGYTF. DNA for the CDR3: TGTGCCAGCACCTTCGGGTCAGGGGGAGGAGGCTACACCTTC.

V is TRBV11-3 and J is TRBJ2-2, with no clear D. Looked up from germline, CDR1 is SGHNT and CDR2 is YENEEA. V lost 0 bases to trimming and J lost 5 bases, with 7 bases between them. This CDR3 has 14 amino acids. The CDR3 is CASSLDSQTGELFF. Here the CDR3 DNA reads TGTGCCAGCAGCTTAGATTCCCAAACCGGGGAGCTGTTTTTT.

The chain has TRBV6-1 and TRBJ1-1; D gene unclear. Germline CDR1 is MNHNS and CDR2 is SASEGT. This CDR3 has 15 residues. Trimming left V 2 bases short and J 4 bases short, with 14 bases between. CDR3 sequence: CASSESPGVGTEAFF. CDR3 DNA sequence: TGTGCCAGCAGTGAATCGCCGGGTGTCGGCACTGAAGCTTTCTTT.

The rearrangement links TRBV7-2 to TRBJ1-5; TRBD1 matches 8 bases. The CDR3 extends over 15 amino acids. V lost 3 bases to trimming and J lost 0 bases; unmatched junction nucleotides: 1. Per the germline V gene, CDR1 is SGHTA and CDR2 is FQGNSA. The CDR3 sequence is CASSFGQGSNQPQHF. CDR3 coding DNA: TGTGCCAGCAGCTTCGGACAGGGTAGCAATCAGCCCCAGCATTTT.

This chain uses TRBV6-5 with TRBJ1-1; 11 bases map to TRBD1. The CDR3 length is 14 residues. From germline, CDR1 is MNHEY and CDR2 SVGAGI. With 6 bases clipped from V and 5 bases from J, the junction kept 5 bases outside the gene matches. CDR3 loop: CASSLGTGGTEAFF. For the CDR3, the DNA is TGTGCCAGCAGCCTCGGGACAGGGGGAACTGAAGCTTTCTTT.

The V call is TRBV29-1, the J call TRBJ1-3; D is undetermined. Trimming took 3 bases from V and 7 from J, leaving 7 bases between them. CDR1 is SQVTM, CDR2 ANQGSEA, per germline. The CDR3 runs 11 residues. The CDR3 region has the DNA TGCAGCGTTGAGCACTGGAACACCATATATTTT. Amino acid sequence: CSVEHWNTIYF.

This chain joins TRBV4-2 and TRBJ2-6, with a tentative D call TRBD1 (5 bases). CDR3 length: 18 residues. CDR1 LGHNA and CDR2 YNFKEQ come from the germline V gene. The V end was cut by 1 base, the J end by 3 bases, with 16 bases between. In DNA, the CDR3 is TGTGCCAGCAGCCAAGTCGGCAGGGTAACTATTGGGGCCAACGTCCTGACTTTC. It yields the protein CASSQVGRVTIGANVLTF.

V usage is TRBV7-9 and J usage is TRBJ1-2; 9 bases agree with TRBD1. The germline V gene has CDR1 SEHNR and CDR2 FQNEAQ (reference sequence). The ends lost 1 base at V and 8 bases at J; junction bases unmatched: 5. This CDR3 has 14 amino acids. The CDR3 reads CASSLDRGPWGYTF. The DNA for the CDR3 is TGTGCCAGCAGCTTAGACAGGGGGCCATGGGGCTACACCTTC.

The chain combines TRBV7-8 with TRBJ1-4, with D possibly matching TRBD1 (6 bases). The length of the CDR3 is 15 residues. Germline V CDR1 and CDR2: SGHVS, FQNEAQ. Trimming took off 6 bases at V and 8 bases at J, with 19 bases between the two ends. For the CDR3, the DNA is TGTGCCAGCAGGGCCCTTCCAGGGGTGGGCGAAAAACTGTTTTTT. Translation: CASRALPGVGEKLFF.

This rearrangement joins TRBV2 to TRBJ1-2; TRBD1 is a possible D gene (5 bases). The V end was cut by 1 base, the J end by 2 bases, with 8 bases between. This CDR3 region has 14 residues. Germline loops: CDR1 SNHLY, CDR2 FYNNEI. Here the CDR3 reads CASSEGTPNYGYTF. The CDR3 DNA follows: TGTGCCAGCAGTGAAGGGACACCCAACTATGGCTACACCTTC.

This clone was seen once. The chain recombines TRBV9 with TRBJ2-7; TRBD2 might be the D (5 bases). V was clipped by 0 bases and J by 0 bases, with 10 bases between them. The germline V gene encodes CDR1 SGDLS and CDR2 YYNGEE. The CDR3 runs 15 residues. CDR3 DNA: TGTGCCAGCAGCGTAGAAGTGGACTTCTCCTACGAGCAGTACTTC. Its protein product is CASSVEVDFSYEQYF.

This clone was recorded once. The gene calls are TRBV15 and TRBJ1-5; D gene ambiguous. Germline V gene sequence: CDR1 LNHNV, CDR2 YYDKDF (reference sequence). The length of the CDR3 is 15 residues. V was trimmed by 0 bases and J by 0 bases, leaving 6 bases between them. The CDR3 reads CATSRDPYSNQPQHF. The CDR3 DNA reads TGTGCCACCAGCAGAGATCCCTATAGCAATCAGCCCCAGCATTTT.

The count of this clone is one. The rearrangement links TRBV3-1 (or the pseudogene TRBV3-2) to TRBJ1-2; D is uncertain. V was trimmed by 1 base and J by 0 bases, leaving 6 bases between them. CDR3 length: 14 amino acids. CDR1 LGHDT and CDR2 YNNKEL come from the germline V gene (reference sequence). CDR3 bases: TGTGCCAGCAGCCAAGTTCGAGCTAACTATGGCTACACCTTC. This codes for CASSQVRANYGYTF.

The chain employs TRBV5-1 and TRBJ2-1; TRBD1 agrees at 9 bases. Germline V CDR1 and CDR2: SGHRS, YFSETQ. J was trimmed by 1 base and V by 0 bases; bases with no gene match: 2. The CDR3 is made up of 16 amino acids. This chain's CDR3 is CASSLAGTGSYNEQFF. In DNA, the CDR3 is TGCGCCAGCAGCTTGGCCGGGACAGGGTCCTACAATGAGCAGTTCTTC.

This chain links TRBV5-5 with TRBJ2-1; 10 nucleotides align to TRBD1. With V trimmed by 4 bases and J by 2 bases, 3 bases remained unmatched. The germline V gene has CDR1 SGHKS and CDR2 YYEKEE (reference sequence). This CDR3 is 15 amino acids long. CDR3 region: CASSLGQGTYNEQFF. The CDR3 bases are TGTGCCAGCAGCCTGGGACAGGGGACCTACAATGAGCAGTTCTTC.

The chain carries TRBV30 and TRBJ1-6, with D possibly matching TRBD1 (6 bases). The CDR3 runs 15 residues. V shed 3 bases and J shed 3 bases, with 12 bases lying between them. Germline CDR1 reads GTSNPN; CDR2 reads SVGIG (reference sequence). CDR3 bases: TGTGCCTGGAGATCCCCGGACAGCTATAATTCACCCCTCCACTTT. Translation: CAWRSPDSYNSPLHF. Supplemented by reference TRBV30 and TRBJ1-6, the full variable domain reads SQTIHQWPATLVQPVGSPLSLECTVEGTSNPNLYWYRQAAGRGLQLLFYSVGIGQISSEVPQNLSASRPQDRQFILSSKKLLLSDSGFYLCAWRSPDSYNSPLHFGNGTRLTVT.

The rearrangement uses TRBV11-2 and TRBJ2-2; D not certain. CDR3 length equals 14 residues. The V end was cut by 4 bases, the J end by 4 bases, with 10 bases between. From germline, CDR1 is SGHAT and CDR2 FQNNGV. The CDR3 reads CASSSITSTGELFF. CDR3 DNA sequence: TGTGCCAGCAGCTCAATTACTTCCACCGGGGAGCTGTTTTTT.

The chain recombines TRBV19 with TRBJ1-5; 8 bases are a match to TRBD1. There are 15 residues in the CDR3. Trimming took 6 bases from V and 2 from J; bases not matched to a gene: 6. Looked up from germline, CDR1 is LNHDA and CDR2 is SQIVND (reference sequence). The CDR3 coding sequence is TGTGCCAGTAGGCAGGGGGCAGGAGGCAATCAGCCCCAGCATTTT. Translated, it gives CASRQGAGGNQPQHF.

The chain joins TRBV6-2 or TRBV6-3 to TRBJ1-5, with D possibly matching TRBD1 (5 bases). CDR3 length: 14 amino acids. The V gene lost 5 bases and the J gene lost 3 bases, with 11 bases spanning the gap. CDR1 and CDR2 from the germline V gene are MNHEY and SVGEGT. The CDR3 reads CASSETAPNQPQHF. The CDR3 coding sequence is TGTGCCAGCAGTGAGACAGCCCCCAATCAGCCCCAGCATTTT.

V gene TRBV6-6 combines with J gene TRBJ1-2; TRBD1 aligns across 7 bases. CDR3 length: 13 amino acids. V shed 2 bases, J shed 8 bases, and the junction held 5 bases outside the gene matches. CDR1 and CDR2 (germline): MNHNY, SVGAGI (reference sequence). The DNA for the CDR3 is TGTGCCAGCAGTTACGACAGGGCCAAAGGCTACACCTTC. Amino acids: CASSYDRAKGYTF.

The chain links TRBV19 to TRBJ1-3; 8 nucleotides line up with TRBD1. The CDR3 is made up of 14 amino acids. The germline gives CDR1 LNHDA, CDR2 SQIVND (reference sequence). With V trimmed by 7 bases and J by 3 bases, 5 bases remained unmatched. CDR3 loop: CASTQGADGNTIYF. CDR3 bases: TGTGCCAGTACCCAGGGGGCGGATGGAAACACCATATATTTT.

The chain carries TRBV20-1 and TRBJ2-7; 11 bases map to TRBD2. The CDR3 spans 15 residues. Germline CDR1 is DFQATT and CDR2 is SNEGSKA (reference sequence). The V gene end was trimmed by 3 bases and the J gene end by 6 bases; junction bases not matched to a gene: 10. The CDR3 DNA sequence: TGCAGTGCTAGTCTAGCGGGGGGCCAGCGCAGCGAGCAGTACTTC. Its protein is CSASLAGGQRSEQYF.

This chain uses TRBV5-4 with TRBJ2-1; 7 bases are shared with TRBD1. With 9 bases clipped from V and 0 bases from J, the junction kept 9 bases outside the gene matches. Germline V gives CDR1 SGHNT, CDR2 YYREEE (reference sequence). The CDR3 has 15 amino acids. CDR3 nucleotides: TGTGCCACGAAGACAGGGCCTAGCTCCTACAATGAGCAGTTCTTC. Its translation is CATKTGPSSYNEQFF.

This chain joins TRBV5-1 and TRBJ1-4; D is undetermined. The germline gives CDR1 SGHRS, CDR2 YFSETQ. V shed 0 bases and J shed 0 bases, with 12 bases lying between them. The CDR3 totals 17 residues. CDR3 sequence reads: CASSLGGSSATNEKLFF. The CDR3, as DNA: TGCGCCAGCAGCTTGGGAGGGTCCTCTGCAACTAATGAAAAACTGTTTTTT.